These 7 T cell receptor beta chains came from one sample sequenced in a study of shared clonotypes between healthy human individuals. The repertoire was sequenced with immunoSEQ multiplex PCR; TCRdb's copy has only in-frame clones and lacks some. The sample has over a million clones, 65% to 75% seen once. Sequenced input: memory CD4+ T cells sorted from blood. Subset given: CD45RA-negative fraction. Every receptor here comes from a man aged 18 to 29 in good health.

CDR3 in amino acids: CASGVAGNTGELFF. CDR3 nucleotides: TGTGCCAGTGGGGTAGCGGGGAACACCGGGGAGCTGTTTTTT. The chain combines TRBV19 with TRBJ2-2; TRBD2 agrees at 7 bases. Germline V CDR1 and CDR2: LNHDA, SQIVND (reference sequence). The ends lost 8 bases at V and 1 base at J; junction bases unmatched: 4. The CDR3 has 14 amino acids.

This chain links TRBV6-5 with TRBJ2-5; no clear D gene. The length of the CDR3 is 14 residues. V was cut by 0 bases and J by 1 base, with 6 bases left in between. The V gene's germline CDR1 is MNHEY and CDR2 SVGAGI. CDR3 in amino acids: CASSYSGSQETQYF. In DNA, the CDR3 is TGTGCCAGCAGTTACTCGGGGTCCCAAGAGACCCAGTACTTC.

This clone was observed a single time. The chain combines TRBV6-1 with TRBJ1-6; D may be TRBD1 (5 bases). This CDR3 has 16 residues. V shed 4 bases and J shed 3 bases, with 13 bases lying between them. Per the germline V gene, CDR1 is MNHNS and CDR2 is SASEGT. In DNA, the CDR3 is TGTGCCAGCAGTGCCGGCGGGACGGACTATAATTCACCCCTCCACTTT. Protein product: CASSAGGTDYNSPLHF.

This clone was picked up a small number of times. V and J are TRBV18 and TRBJ2-5; the D gene is possibly TRBD2 (5 bases). TRBJ2-7 explains the end of the DNA better; the J call may be wrong. The CDR3 has 14 residues. Germline V gene data show CDR1 as KGHSH and CDR2 as LQKENI. The CDR3 DNA reads TGTGCCAGCTCACCGGTCGGGGTAAACTACGAGCAGTACTTC. It encodes CASSPVGVNYEQYF.

This clone was counted only a few times. The CDR3 bases are TGTGCCAGCAACACTCCAGGGGACAATTCACCCCTCCACTTT. It yields the protein CASNTPGDNSPLHF. The chain recombines TRBV5-5 with TRBJ1-6; D perhaps matches TRBD1 (6 bases). Per the germline V gene, CDR1 is SGHKS and CDR2 is YYEKEE (reference sequence). Trimming took off 6 bases at V and 7 bases at J, with 14 bases between the two ends. The CDR3 length is 14 residues. The full variable domain, completed using reference TRBV5-5 and TRBJ1-6, is DAGVTQSPTHLIKTRGQQVTLRCSPISGHKSVSWYQQVLGQGPQFIFQYYEKEERGRGNFPDRFSARQFPNYSSELNVNALLLGDSALYLCASNTPGDNSPLHFGNGTRLTVT.

V usage is TRBV16 and J usage is TRBJ1-2; D is unclear. The CDR3 runs to 13 residues. CDR1 and CDR2 from the germline V gene are KGHSY and FQNENV. Trimming took 4 bases from V and 6 from J, leaving 12 bases between them. The CDR3 is CASSRGRSDGYTF. The CDR3 DNA follows: TGTGCCAGCAGCCGCGGCAGGTCGGATGGCTACACCTTC.

The V gene is TRBV21-1, the J gene TRBJ2-7; TRBD1, the D gene given by the table, was not confirmed from the DNA. TRBV21-1 is marked as a pseudogene. This CDR3 is built from 15 residues. Here the CDR3 DNA reads TGTGCCAGCAGCAAAGGAAGAGGACAGGGGTACGAGCAGTACTTC. The encoded protein is CASSKGRGQGYEQYF.